The next 15 T cell receptor beta chains were all read from a single sample in a study of CD8+CD57+ T cells in acquired aplastic anemia. The TCR beta profiling, which covered VDJ combination and CDR3 sequence, was carried out using genomic DNA as the template. TCRdb recomputed calls from the reads with MiXCR, one row per CDR3 protein. The data show hundreds of thousands of distinct CDR3 sequences, 55% to 70% seen once. The sequencing input was sorted CD4+, CD8+, or CD8+CD57+ T cells (not recorded which) from PBMCs. Receptor source: a human donor in good health, serving as a control.

The chain is built from TRBV2 and TRBJ1-6; no reliable D call. The CDR3 spans 13 residues. V gave up 6 bases and J gave up 7 bases, with 10 bases separating them. Germline V gives CDR1 SNHLY, CDR2 FYNNEI. The CDR3, as DNA: TGTGCCAGCAGGCCGGGTGGGAATTCACCCCTCCACTTT. Its protein product is CASRPGGNSPLHF.

This clonotype was seen at least ten times. Mismatch with germline at one junction end may stem from a read error. The gene calls are TRBV19 and TRBJ1-4; D might be TRBD1 (6 bases). CDR3 length: 14 amino acids. The germline V gene has CDR1 LNHDA and CDR2 SQIVND (reference sequence). CDR3 in DNA: TGTGCCAGTGGTATAGAGGGGGGGAATGAAAAACTGTTTTTT. This gives the protein CASGIEGGNEKLFF. The full variable domain, with the rest looked up from reference TRBV19 and TRBJ1-4, is DGGITQSPKYLFRKEGQNVTLSCEQNLNHDAMYWYRQDPGQGLRLIYYSQIVNDFQKGDIAEGYSVSREKKESFPLTVTSAQKNPTAFYLCASGIEGGNEKLFFGSGTQLSVL.

V and J are TRBV10-3 and TRBJ1-4, with 7 positions matching TRBD1. The trim removed 6 bases at V and 5 bases at J, leaving 12 bases unmatched. This CDR3 is 16 amino acids long. CDR1 and CDR2 (germline): ENHRY, SYGVKD. In nucleotides, the CDR3 is TGTGCCATCAGAAAGCCAAGGACAGGAGGGAATGAAAAACTGTTTTTT. This encodes CAIRKPRTGGNEKLFF.

This clonotype was seen at least ten times. The chain combines TRBV7-9 with TRBJ1-2, with 7 bases matching TRBD1. V was clipped by 5 bases and J by 5 bases; unmatched bases: 11. Germline V CDR1 and CDR2: SEHNR, FQNEAQ (reference sequence). The CDR3 loop spans 15 amino acids. The CDR3 sequence is CASSLDRQIPYGYTF. The CDR3 coding sequence is TGTGCCAGCAGCCTGGACAGGCAGATACCTTATGGCTACACCTTC.

This clonotype was observed many times. The CDR3 here is CASSAQGYRYTF. The CDR3 bases are TGTGCCAGCAGTGCACAGGGATATCGCTACACCTTC. V usage is TRBV12-3 or TRBV12-4 and J usage is TRBJ1-2, with D possibly matching TRBD1 (6 bases). With 5 bases removed from V and 9 bases from J, the gap between germline ends came to 13 bases. This CDR3 comprises 12 residues.

At least ten counts were recorded for this clonotype. The J gene is TRBJ1-1, the V gene TRBV30, with a tentative D call TRBD1 (5 bases). V was pared by 2 bases and J by 5 bases, with 15 bases between. This CDR3 has 14 residues. Germline assignment: CDR1 GTSNPN and CDR2 SVGIG (reference sequence). The CDR3 nucleotides are TGTGCCTGGAGTCCGGGGGGAGGAGGGACTGAAGCTTTCTTT. Translation gives CAWSPGGGGTEAFF.

Only a few counts were recorded for this clonotype. The rearrangement links TRBV10-2 to TRBJ2-1; maybe TRBD1 (5 bases). Deletions cut 6 bases from V and 5 bases from J, with 8 bases between. This CDR3 has 12 residues. The V gene's germline CDR1 is WSHSY and CDR2 SAAADI. The CDR3 DNA is TGCGCCAGCAGCGACAGCGACAATGAGCAGTTCTTC. Its protein product is CASSDSDNEQFF.

The V call is TRBV20-1, the J call TRBJ2-7; possible D gene TRBD1, 5 bases. The CDR3 consists of 12 residues. CDR1 is DFQATT, CDR2 SNEGSKA, per germline (reference sequence). CDR3 coding DNA: TGCAGCGCAAGACAGCATTCAAACGGGCAGTACTTC. Encoded protein: CSARQHSNGQYF.

The chain couples TRBV7-3 to TRBJ2-7; 7 bases fit TRBD2. Trimming cost V 6 bases and J 2 bases; bases outside gene matches: 10. Germline lookup yields CDR1 SGHTA and CDR2 FQGTGA. The CDR3 covers 15 residues. The CDR3 sequence: CASSFGGGRAYEQYF. In DNA, the CDR3 is TGTGCCAGCAGTTTCGGCGGGGGTCGCGCCTACGAGCAGTACTTC.

The CDR3 sequence is CSAYIDSLNTEAFF. The CDR3 DNA reads TGCAGTGCTTACATAGACAGCCTGAACACTGAAGCTTTCTTT. The V call is TRBV20-1, the J call TRBJ1-1, with a tentative D call TRBD1 (5 bases). This CDR3 is 14 amino acids long. Germline lookup yields CDR1 DFQATT and CDR2 SNEGSKA (reference sequence). Trimming removed 5 bases from V and 0 bases from J, with 13 bases in between.

This clonotype was seen at least ten times. This rearrangement joins TRBV7-2 to TRBJ1-2; no definite D call. Germline-derived CDR1 and CDR2 are SGHTA and FQGNSA. There are 14 residues in the CDR3. Trimming took 5 bases from V and 7 from J, leaving 17 bases between them. The CDR3 region is CASSPRSSTGGYTF. CDR3 nucleotide sequence: TGTGCCAGCAGCCCCCGCTCCTCGACGGGTGGCTACACCTTC.

The chain uses TRBV20-1 and TRBJ2-7; perhaps TRBD1 as D (6 bases). The CDR3 has 15 residues. The V end was cut by 2 bases, the J end by 3 bases, with 17 bases between. Germline CDR1 and CDR2: DFQATT and SNEGSKA (reference sequence). The CDR3 protein is CSARIPTGVCYEQYF. CDR3 DNA: TGCAGTGCTAGAATTCCGACAGGCGTATGCTACGAGCAGTACTTC.

The table lists this clonotype with many counts. This chain joins TRBV20-1 and TRBJ2-3; D may be TRBD2 (6 bases). Trimming shortened V by 6 bases and J by 2 bases, and 12 bases separated the two germline ends. CDR1 and CDR2 from the germline V gene are DFQATT and SNEGSKA (reference sequence). CDR3 length: 13 amino acids. The CDR3 sequence: CSARRDYTDTQYF. Written as DNA, the CDR3 is TGCAGTGCACGGCGGGATTACACAGATACGCAGTATTTT.

This clonotype was seen a handful of times. The rearrangement joins TRBV4-3 to TRBJ2-7; 7 nucleotides line up with TRBD2. The CDR3 covers 13 residues. The J segment lost 3 bases and the V segment lost 1 base, leaving 0 bases of the junction unmatched. Germline V lookup: CDR1 LGHNA, CDR2 YSLEER. The CDR3 spells CASSQGGGYEQYF. The DNA of the CDR3 is TGCGCCAGCAGCCAAGGGGGGGGCTACGAGCAGTACTTC.

In the case of this clonotype: Its ends do not fully match the called genes, so a read error is possible. V is TRBV2 and J is TRBJ1-4; perhaps TRBD1 as D (5 bases). Germline V CDR1 and CDR2: SNHLY, FYNNEI. The CDR3 covers 15 residues. The CDR3: CASSEEPLTDSTLYF. The CDR3 DNA follows: TGTGCCAGCAGTGAAGAGCCACTGACAGACTCAACCCTGTATTTT.